The 15 T cell receptor beta chains reported below all come from one sample, sequenced in a study of human T cells and chemical hapten exposure. The time point: patch test 3, about 24 weeks after DPC sensitization. The treatment here: therapeutic diphenylcyclopropenone sensitization with weekly scalp DPC. TCRdb analysed the RACE reads with MiXCR anew, one entry per CDR3 protein. Of roughly 90,000 distinct CDR3 sequences listed, roughly 11% are singletons. The source was whole blood, collected in connection with sensitization to the hapten diphenylcyclopropenone (DPC). These TCRs come from a woman younger than 45 with alopecia areata. Some clones in this sample may be carry-over from other donors' samples.

The chain carries TRBV6-6 and TRBJ2-3; D gene unclear. There are 15 residues in the CDR3. V lost 2 bases and J 5 bases, leaving 14 bases between the germline ends. In germline, CDR1 is MNHNY, CDR2 SVGAGI (reference sequence). The CDR3 here is CASSYGDPKLDTQYF. The CDR3 nucleotides are TGTGCCAGCAGTTACGGGGATCCCAAACTAGATACGCAGTATTTT.

This clonotype was counted ten times or more. The chain combines TRBV6-6 with TRBJ1-6, with D maybe TRBD1 (5 bases). Germline assignment: CDR1 MNHNY and CDR2 SVGAGI (reference sequence). CDR3 length: 11 amino acids. V lost 8 bases and J 15 bases, leaving 14 bases between the germline ends. CDR3 in amino acids: CASGELGGLHF. The CDR3 nucleotides read TGTGCCAGCGGGGAATTGGGGGGCCTCCACTTT.

This clonotype was counted at least ten times. The chain recombines TRBV4-2 with TRBJ2-7; D is possibly TRBD2 (5 bases). Germline lookup yields CDR1 LGHNA and CDR2 YNFKEQ. Trimming cost V 0 bases and J 2 bases, with 8 bases left between them. The CDR3 runs to 14 residues. The CDR3 bases are TGTGCCAGCAGCCAAGATACCGGGACCTACGAGCAGTACTTC. It codes for CASSQDTGTYEQYF.

This clonotype was recorded many times. The J gene is TRBJ2-1, the V gene TRBV2, with D possibly being TRBD1 (5 bases). This CDR3 is built from 13 residues. Germline lookup yields CDR1 SNHLY and CDR2 FYNNEI. Trimming left V 5 bases short and J 9 bases short, with 14 bases between. CDR3 nucleotides: TGTGCCAGCAGTTGGTTAGGAAGGGGTGAGCAGTTCTTC. Translating it yields CASSWLGRGEQFF.

Many counts were recorded for this clonotype. The rearrangement links TRBV7-9 to TRBJ1-6; the D is unclear. CDR3 length equals 11 residues. CDR1 is SEHNR and CDR2 is FQNEAQ in the germline V gene (reference sequence). Trimming shortened V by 5 bases and J by 7 bases, and 3 bases separated the two germline ends. The CDR3 DNA follows: TGTGCCAGCAGCCGAAATTCACCCCTCCACTTT. Translated: CASSRNSPLHF. Looking up the rest from reference TRBV7-9 and TRBJ1-6 gives the full variable domain: DTGVSQNPRHKITKRGQNVTFRCDPISEHNRLYWYRQTLGQGPEFLTYFQNEAQLEKSRLLSDRFSAERPKGSFSTLEIQRTEQGDSAMYLCASSRNSPLHFGNGTRLTVT.

This clonotype was detected only a few times. The rearrangement uses TRBV7-2 and TRBJ2-4; possible D gene TRBD2, 6 bases. From germline, CDR1 is SGHTA and CDR2 FQGNSA. This CDR3 has 15 amino acids. The germline V and J ends were trimmed by 3 bases and 1 base, with 10 bases remaining between them. The CDR3 here is CASSFTGSAKNIQYF. The CDR3 nucleotides are TGTGCCAGCAGCTTCACCGGGAGTGCCAAAAACATTCAGTACTTC.

In its sample, this clonotype was seen a few times. The gene calls are TRBV5-1 and TRBJ1-1, with TRBD1 identical over 7 bases. V was pared by 0 bases and J by 4 bases, with 6 bases of the junction left unmatched. This CDR3 has 15 residues. Per germline, CDR1 SGHRS and CDR2 YFSETQ. CDR3 region: CASSLGQGSGTEAFF. DNA for the CDR3: TGCGCCAGCAGCTTGGGACAGGGATCGGGCACTGAAGCTTTCTTT.

This clonotype occurred many times. The gene calls are TRBV20-1 and TRBJ2-1; TRBD2 matches 16 bases. CDR3 length: 16 residues. With 0 bases clipped from V and 7 bases from J, the junction kept 3 bases outside the gene matches. CDR1 and CDR2 from the germline V gene are DFQATT and SNEGSKA (reference sequence). CDR3 bases: TGCAGTGCTAGAGACACGGGACTAGCGGGGGGGAATGAGCAGTTCTTC. Translated, it gives CSARDTGLAGGNEQFF.

The rearrangement links TRBV7-9 to TRBJ2-4; TRBD1 matches 10 bases. Trimming removed 5 bases from V and 6 bases from J; junction bases left unmatched: 10. From germline, CDR1 is SEHNR and CDR2 FQNEAQ (reference sequence). The CDR3 length is 16 residues. CDR3 in DNA: TGTGCCAGCAGCACCCGACAGGGGGCCGGCGGAAACATTCAGTACTTC. It specifies CASSTRQGAGGNIQYF.

Many counts were recorded for this clonotype. The V call is TRBV5-4, the J call TRBJ1-3, with D possibly being TRBD1 (5 bases). The V end lost 0 bases, the J end lost 1 base, and 11 bases lay between the germline ends. CDR1 is SGHNT and CDR2 is YYREEE in the germline V gene (reference sequence). The CDR3 runs 16 residues. The CDR3 spells CASSLGAPGSGNTIYF. The CDR3 DNA reads as TGTGCCAGCAGCTTGGGCGCCCCAGGGTCTGGAAACACCATATATTTT.

The sample holds many counts of this clonotype. The CDR3 loop reads CASMAFTDTQYF. In DNA form, the CDR3 reads TGTGCCAGCATGGCCTTCACAGATACGCAGTATTTT. The genes are TRBV6-2 or TRBV6-3 and TRBJ2-3; no reliable D call. The CDR3 contains 12 residues. Germline CDR1 and CDR2: MNHEY and SVGEGT. The V gene lost 7 bases and the J gene lost 2 bases, with 7 bases spanning the gap.

There are many counts of this clonotype. The V and J genes are TRBV6-2 or TRBV6-3 and TRBJ2-6, with D maybe TRBD1 (6 bases). The CDR3 covers 16 residues. Between the trimmed V and J ends, which lost 0 bases and 1 base, there was a span of 7 bases. Germline CDR1 and CDR2: MNHEY and SVGEGT. The CDR3 coding sequence is TGTGCCAGCAGTTACTCGACAGGTTCTGGGGCCAACGTCCTGACTTTC. It specifies CASSYSTGSGANVLTF.

The V and J genes are TRBV7-2 and TRBJ2-3; 16 bases match TRBD2. The germline V gene has CDR1 SGHTA and CDR2 FQGNSA. J was trimmed by 2 bases and V by 5 bases; bases with no gene match: 13. This CDR3 is built from 20 residues. CDR3 amino acids: CASSLEGLAGGIRVTDTQYF. The DNA of the CDR3 is TGTGCCAGCAGCCTCGAGGGACTAGCGGGAGGGATACGCGTCACAGATACGCAGTATTTT.

This clonotype was seen more than once but under ten times. This chain connects TRBV18 to TRBJ2-3; the D is unclear. Germline CDR1 is KGHSH and CDR2 is LQKENI. The V end lost 3 bases, the J end lost 0 bases, and 7 bases lay between the germline ends. This CDR3 is built from 14 residues. CDR3 bases: TGTGCCAGCTCACCGCTGGTTAGCACAGATACGCAGTATTTT. Translating gives CASSPLVSTDTQYF.

This clonotype was found many times. The rearrangement joins TRBV5-1 to TRBJ2-3; D is ambiguous. Trimming took off 1 base at V and 2 bases at J, with 8 bases between the two ends. From germline, CDR1 is SGHRS and CDR2 YFSETQ. CDR3 length equals 14 residues. The CDR3 sequence: CASSLSTPTDTQYF. The CDR3 nucleotides are TGCGCCAGCAGCTTGTCAACCCCCACAGATACGCAGTATTTT. The full variable domain, in which reference TRBV5-1 and TRBJ2-3 provide the parts outside the CDR3, is KAGVTQTPRYLIKTRGQQVTLSCSPISGHRSVSWYQQTPGQGLQFLFEYFSETQRNKGNFPGRFSGRQFSNSRSEMNVSTLELGDSALYLCASSLSTPTDTQYFGPGTRLTVL.